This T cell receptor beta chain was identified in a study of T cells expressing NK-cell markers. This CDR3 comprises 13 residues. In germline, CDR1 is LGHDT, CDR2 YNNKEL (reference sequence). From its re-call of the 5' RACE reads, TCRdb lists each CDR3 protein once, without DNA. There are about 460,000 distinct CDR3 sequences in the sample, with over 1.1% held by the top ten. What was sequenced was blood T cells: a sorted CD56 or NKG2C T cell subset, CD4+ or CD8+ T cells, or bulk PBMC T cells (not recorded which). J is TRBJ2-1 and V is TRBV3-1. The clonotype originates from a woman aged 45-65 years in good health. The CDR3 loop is CASSLAVGNEQFF.